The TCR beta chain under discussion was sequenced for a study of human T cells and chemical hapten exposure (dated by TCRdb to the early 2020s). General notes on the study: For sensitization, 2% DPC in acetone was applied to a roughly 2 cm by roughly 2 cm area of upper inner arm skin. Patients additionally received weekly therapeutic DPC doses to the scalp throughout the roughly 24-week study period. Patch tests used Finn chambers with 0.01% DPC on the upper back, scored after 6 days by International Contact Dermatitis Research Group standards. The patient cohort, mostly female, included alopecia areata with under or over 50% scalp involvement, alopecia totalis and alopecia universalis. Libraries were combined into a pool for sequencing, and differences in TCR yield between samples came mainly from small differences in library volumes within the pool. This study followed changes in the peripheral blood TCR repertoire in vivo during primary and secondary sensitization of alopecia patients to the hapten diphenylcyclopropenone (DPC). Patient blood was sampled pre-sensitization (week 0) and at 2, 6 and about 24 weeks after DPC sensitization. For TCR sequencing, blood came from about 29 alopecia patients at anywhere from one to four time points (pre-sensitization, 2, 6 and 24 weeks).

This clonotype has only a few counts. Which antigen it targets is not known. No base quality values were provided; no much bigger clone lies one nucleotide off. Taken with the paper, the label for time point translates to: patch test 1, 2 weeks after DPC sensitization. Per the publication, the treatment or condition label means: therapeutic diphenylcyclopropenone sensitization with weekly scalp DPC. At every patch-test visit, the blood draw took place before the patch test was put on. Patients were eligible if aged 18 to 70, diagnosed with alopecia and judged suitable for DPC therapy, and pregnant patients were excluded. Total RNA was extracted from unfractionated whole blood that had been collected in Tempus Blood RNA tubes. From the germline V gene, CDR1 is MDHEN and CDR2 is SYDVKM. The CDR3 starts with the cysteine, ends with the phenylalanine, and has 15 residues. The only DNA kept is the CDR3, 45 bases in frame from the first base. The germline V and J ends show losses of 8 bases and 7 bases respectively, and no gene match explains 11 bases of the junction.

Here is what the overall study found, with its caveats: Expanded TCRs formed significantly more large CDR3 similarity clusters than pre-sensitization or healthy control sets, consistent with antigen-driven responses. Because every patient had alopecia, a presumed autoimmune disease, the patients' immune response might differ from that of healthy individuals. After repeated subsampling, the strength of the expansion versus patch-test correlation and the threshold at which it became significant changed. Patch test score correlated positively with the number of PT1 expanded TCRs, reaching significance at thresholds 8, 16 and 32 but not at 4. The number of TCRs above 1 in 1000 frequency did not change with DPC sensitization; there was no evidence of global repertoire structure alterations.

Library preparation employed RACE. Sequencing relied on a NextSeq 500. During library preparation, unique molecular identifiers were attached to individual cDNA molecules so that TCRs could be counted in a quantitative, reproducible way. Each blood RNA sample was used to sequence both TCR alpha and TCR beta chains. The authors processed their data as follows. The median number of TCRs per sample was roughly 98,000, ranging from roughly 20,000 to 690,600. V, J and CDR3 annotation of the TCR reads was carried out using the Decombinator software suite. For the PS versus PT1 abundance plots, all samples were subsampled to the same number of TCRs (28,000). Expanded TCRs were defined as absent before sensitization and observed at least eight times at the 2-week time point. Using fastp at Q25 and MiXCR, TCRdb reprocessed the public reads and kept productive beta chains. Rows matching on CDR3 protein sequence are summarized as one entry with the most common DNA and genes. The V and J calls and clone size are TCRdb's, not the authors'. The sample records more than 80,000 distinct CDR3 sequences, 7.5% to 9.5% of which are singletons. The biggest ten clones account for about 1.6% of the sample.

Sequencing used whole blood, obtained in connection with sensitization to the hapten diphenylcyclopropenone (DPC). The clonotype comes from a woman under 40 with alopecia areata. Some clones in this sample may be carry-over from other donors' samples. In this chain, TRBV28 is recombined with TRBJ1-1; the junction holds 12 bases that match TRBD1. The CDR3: CASATLGQGAVEAFF. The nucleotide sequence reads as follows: TGTGCCAGCGCGACATTGGGACAGGGGGCTGTTGAAGCTTTCTTT. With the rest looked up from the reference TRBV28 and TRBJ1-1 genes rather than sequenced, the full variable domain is DVKVTQSSRYLVKRTGEKVFLECVQDMDHENMFWYRQDPGLGLRLIYFSYDVKMKEKGDIPEGYSVSREKKERFSLILESASTNQTSMYLCASATLGQGAVEAFFGQGTRLTVV.